This entry describes one TCR beta chain. Its target is not known. V was trimmed by 3 bases and J by 6 bases, leaving 20 bases between them. This CDR3 region has 16 residues. Per germline, CDR1 LGHDT and CDR2 YNNKEL (reference sequence). This entry comes from a study of T-cell memory formation after mild COVID-19. Study-level background: TCR clusters mostly belonged to single donors. Study-wide points: Mainly in CM and EM were contracting CD4+ clones; CD8+ were in EMRA. Pre-infection memory harbored some responding clones, suggesting cross-reactive memory joined.

Constant-segment primers were used for 5'RACE, and the resulting TCR alpha and TCR beta cDNA libraries carried sample barcodes and UMIs. From the 5' RACE reads, TCRdb called clonotypes with MiXCR, one entry per CDR3 protein. Altogether around 140,000 distinct CDR3 sequences are present, over 6% being singletons, with the ten largest covering around 1.9%. The chain recombines TRBV3-1 with TRBJ1-1; unclear D gene. The receptor comes from an adult woman who had mild COVID-19 (a few samples of this study predate the infection). Cell type and time point are not known. The sample comprised PBMCs or a T cell subset sorted from them (not recorded which). CDR3 region: CASSQGSGSTGSEAFF. Written as DNA, the CDR3 is TGTGCCAGCAGCCAGGGTAGCGGTTCCACCGGGTCTGAAGCTTTCTTT.